Sequencing of this T cell receptor beta chain was carried out in a study of blood T cell repertoires in COVID-19 (dated by TCRdb to the early 2020s). Concerning the study at large: The collaborator samples originated in the United States, Italy and Spain and spanned the acute and convalescent phases of COVID-19. The prospective study material was composed of cDNA or gDNA derived from T cells, B-cell-depleted T cells, or PBMCs. The dataset comprised deeply sampled blood TCRbeta repertoires from subjects exposed to, actively infected with, or recovered from COVID-19. A freely available public database, intended as a resource for researchers studying the immune response to SARS-CoV-2, is where the repertoires were released. The samples were drawn from two sources: the first 160 participants of the ongoing ImmuneRACE study, and 1,000 to 1,500 subjects contributed by 6 global collaborators. A de-identified subject ID, COVID-19 status, age in years and sex were almost always included in the sample metadata. HLA class I and class II types, where available, came from metadata supplied by the sample provider rather than from assay-based typing. Summary of the overall study and its limitations: Clinical and demographic metadata were provided uncurated, with the amount varying by source and participant.

TCRbeta CDR3 regions were amplified from genomic DNA using the immunoSEQ Assay, a bias-controlled multiplex PCR. From the authors' description of their analysis: The number of nucleated cells in each sample was estimated from the amplification of reference gene primers within the assay. To quantify the absolute abundance of each unique TCRbeta CDR3 rearrangement, sequence reads were collapsed and filtered. Productive Simpson clonality was computed per sample as the square root of Simpson's diversity index over productive rearrangements. TCRdb limited this immuneACCESS table to in-frame rearrangements with V and J called. A share of clones is missing; checked studies link under half to unresolved V genes, and the rest is unexplained. V, J and clone size are taken as reported in that table, and D and trimming were inferred from the DNA itself. In this sample the table shows tens of thousands of clones, roughly 76% of which occur a single time. The ten largest clones take up 22% of the sample.

The germline V and J ends show losses of 1 base and 5 bases respectively, and no gene match explains 4 bases of the junction. The germline V gene encodes CDR1 SGHTA and CDR2 FQGTGA. From the cysteine up to the phenylalanine, the CDR3 has a length of 16 residues. CDR3 DNA is the only sequence kept; it has 48 bases, read in frame from the first base. Each collaborating institution followed its own protocols to collect whole blood in K2EDTA tubes. For TCRbeta analysis, collaborator samples were shipped as frozen whole blood, as isolated PBMCs, or as DNA extracted from either sample type. As concerns this clone: Its antigen remains undetermined. Base-call qualities are not available, and no considerably larger clone is one nucleotide away.

Sequencing was carried out using peripheral blood. The TCR was taken from a man aged 45-65 years with active or convalescent COVID-19. The rearrangement combines TRBV7-3 with TRBJ2-2; TRBD1 matches 10 bases in the middle. The CDR3 reads CASSLILGQGTGELFF. In nucleotide form, the sequence is TGTGCCAGCAGCTTAATTCTGGGACAGGGGACCGGGGAGCTGTTTTTT.